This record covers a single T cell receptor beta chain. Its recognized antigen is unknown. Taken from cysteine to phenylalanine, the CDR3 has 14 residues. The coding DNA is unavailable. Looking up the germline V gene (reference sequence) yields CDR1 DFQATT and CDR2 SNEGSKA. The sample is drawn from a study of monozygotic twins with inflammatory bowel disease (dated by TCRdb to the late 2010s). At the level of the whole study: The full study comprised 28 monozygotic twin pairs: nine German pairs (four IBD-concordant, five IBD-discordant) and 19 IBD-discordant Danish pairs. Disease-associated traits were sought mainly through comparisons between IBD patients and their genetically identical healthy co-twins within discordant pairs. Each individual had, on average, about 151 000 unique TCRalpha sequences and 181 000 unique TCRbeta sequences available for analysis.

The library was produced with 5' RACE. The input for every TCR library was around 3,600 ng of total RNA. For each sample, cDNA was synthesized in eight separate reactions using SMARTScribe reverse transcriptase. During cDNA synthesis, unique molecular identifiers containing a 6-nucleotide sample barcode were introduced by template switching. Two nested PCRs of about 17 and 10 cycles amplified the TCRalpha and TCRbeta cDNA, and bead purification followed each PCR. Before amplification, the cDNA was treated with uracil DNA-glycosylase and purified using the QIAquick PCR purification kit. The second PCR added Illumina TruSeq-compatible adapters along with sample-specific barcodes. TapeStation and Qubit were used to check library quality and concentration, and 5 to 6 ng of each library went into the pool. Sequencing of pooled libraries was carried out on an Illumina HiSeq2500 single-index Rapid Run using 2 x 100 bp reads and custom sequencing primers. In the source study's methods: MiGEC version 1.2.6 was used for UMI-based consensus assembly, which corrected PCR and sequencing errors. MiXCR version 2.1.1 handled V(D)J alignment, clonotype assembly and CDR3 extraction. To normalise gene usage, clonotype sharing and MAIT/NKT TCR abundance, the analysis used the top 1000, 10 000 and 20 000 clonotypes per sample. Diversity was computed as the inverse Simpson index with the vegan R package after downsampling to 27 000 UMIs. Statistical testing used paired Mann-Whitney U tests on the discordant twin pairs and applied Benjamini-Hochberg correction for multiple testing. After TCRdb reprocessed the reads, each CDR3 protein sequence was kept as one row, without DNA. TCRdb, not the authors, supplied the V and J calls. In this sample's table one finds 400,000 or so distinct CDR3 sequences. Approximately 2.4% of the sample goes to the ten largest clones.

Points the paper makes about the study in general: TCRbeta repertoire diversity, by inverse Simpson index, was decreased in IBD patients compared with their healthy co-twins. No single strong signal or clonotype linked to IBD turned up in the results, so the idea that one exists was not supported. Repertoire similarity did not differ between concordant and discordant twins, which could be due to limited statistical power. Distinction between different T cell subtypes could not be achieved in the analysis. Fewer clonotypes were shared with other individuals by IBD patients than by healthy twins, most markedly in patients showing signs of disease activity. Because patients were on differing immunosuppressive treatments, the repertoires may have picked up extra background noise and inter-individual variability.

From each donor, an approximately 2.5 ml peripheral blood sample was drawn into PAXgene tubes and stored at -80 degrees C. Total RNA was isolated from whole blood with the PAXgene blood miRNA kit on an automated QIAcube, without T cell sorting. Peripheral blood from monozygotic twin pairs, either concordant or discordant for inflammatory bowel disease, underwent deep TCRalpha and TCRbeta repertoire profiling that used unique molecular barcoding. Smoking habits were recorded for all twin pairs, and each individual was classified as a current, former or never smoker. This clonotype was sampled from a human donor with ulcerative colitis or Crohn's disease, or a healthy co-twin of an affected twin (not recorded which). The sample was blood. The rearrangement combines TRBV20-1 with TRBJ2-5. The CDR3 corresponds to CSARQGSLAETQYF.